The 25 T cell receptor beta chains given below trace back to one sample, sequenced in a study of shared clonotypes between healthy human individuals. Terminally differentiated effector memory CD45RA+ cells were left out of the naive CD8 fraction, which was CD45RO-negative and positively selected for CCR7. Generated by immunoSEQ multiplex PCR, the TCRdb table keeps only in-frame clones and is missing some. The sample includes around 2.1 million clones, just over 90% of them seen just once. The sample taken for sequencing was naive CD8+ T cells from PBMCs. These receptors originate from a man younger than 30 in good health. Some clones in this sample may be carry-over from other donors' samples.

The chain couples TRBV6-1 to TRBJ1-1; D gene ambiguous. CDR1 MNHNS and CDR2 SASEGT come from the germline V gene. Trimming stripped 3 bases from V and 8 bases from J, with 7 bases between. The CDR3 runs 11 residues. The CDR3 region has the DNA TGTGCCAGCAGTGATCGCCTAGAAGCTTTCTTT. Amino acids: CASSDRLEAFF.

This clone has only one observation. The chain combines TRBV30 with TRBJ1-1, with D possibly matching TRBD1 (6 bases). Trimming took 5 bases from V and 10 from J, leaving 20 bases between them. Germline V gene lookup returns CDR1 GTSNPN and CDR2 SVGIG (reference sequence). The CDR3 consists of 13 residues. The CDR3 protein is CAWDRVGGQGAFF. The CDR3 bases are TGTGCCTGGGACCGGGTAGGGGGACAAGGAGCTTTCTTT.

The gene calls are TRBV6-1 and TRBJ2-5, with D perhaps matching TRBD2 (6 bases). CDR3 length: 12 residues. Germline V gene sequence: CDR1 MNHNS, CDR2 SASEGT. V shed 6 bases and J shed 4 bases, with 9 bases lying between them. In DNA form, the CDR3 reads TGTGCCAGCAGCCCCGGGGGAGAGACCCAGTACTTC. Translating it yields CASSPGGETQYF.

This clone occurred a few times. The rearrangement uses TRBV19 and TRBJ1-5, with unresolved D. Germline V gives CDR1 LNHDA, CDR2 SQIVND (reference sequence). V dropped 4 bases and J dropped 2 bases, with 9 bases sitting between them. The CDR3 has 14 residues. CDR3 bases: TGTGCCAGTAGTACCCGACGGGGCAATCAGCCCCAGCATTTT. Protein: CASSTRRGNQPQHF. Full variable domain (rest looked up from reference TRBV19 and TRBJ1-5): DGGITQSPKYLFRKEGQNVTLSCEQNLNHDAMYWYRQDPGQGLRLIYYSQIVNDFQKGDIAEGYSVSREKKESFPLTVTSAQKNPTAFYLCASSTRRGNQPQHFGDGTRLSIL.

The chain has TRBV7-3 and TRBJ2-1; D unresolved. Trimming cost V 1 base and J 1 base, with 8 bases left between them. The CDR3 extends over 15 amino acids. The germline V gene encodes CDR1 SGHTA and CDR2 FQGTGA. CDR3 protein: CASSLNVRSYNEQFF. The CDR3 coding sequence is TGTGCCAGCAGCTTAAATGTCAGGTCCTACAATGAGCAGTTCTTC.

V usage is TRBV4-1 and J usage is TRBJ2-2; no firm D call. The CDR3 has 17 amino acids. The germline V gene has CDR1 MGHRA and CDR2 YSYEKL. V was pared by 8 bases and J by 5 bases, with 24 bases between. The CDR3 nucleotides are TGCGCCAGCGAACCCCGGTTTTCAATAGAGAAAACCGGGGAGCTGTTTTTT. It encodes CASEPRFSIEKTGELFF.

In regard to this clone: Other nucleotide sequences in the sample specify the same CDR3. This chain links TRBV28 with TRBJ2-1; D is unresolved. The CDR3 covers 11 residues. The germline CDR1 and CDR2 sequences are MDHEN and SYDVKM. V shed 6 bases and J shed 7 bases, with 7 bases lying between them. The CDR3 protein is CASRTYNEQFF. In nucleotides, the CDR3 is TGTGCCAGCAGAACTTATAATGAGCAGTTCTTC.

The genes are TRBV6-5 and TRBJ2-2, with 10 bases matching TRBD2. This CDR3 region has 15 residues. Germline values: CDR1 MNHEY, CDR2 SVGAGI. J gave up 3 bases and V 6 bases, and 4 bases lay outside the gene matches. DNA for the CDR3: TGTGCCAGCAGACTCCTAGCGGGGGACACCGGGGAGCTGTTTTTT. Protein product: CASRLLAGDTGELFF.

V is TRBV7-9 and J is TRBJ1-4, with 7 bases lining up with TRBD1. From germline, CDR1 is SEHNR and CDR2 FQNEAQ (reference sequence). CDR3 length equals 16 residues. V shed 5 bases, J shed 3 bases, and the junction held 9 bases outside the gene matches. The CDR3 loop reads CASSPRQGVANEKLFF. The CDR3 DNA sequence: TGTGCCAGCAGCCCCAGACAGGGCGTTGCTAATGAAAAACTGTTTTTT.

The V call is TRBV7-3, the J call TRBJ2-3; 11 bases map to TRBD2. Germline V gene lookup returns CDR1 SGHTA and CDR2 FQGTGA. The V and J ends lost 6 bases and 0 bases, in that order; junction bases with no gene match: 14. The CDR3 has 19 residues. The CDR3 is CASSQGTSGISASTDTQYF. CDR3 in DNA: TGTGCCAGCAGTCAAGGGACTAGCGGAATCAGTGCTAGCACAGATACGCAGTATTTT.

This sequence joins TRBV7-9 and TRBJ2-2, with 12 bases fitting TRBD2. The ends lost 5 bases at V and 4 bases at J; junction bases unmatched: 14. The germline V gene has CDR1 SEHNR and CDR2 FQNEAQ (reference sequence). The CDR3 runs to 19 residues. Here the CDR3 DNA reads TGTGCCAGCAGCGAGGGGACTAGCGGGCTTCTTGCCCTCACCGGGGAGCTGTTTTTT. It yields the protein CASSEGTSGLLALTGELFF.

The J gene is TRBJ2-1, the V gene TRBV4-3, with 8 bases lining up with TRBD2. CDR1 and CDR2 (germline): LGHNA, YSLEER. V shed 1 base, J shed 4 bases, and the junction held 3 bases outside the gene matches. The CDR3 extends over 15 amino acids. CDR3 sequence (DNA): TGCGCCAGCAGCCAAGGCCGACTAGCGTACAATGAGCAGTTCTTC. This translates into CASSQGRLAYNEQFF.

V and J are TRBV11-2 and TRBJ2-7, with no clear D. CDR3 length: 15 residues. V was cut by 5 bases and J by 4 bases, with 18 bases left in between. From germline, CDR1 is SGHAT and CDR2 FQNNGV. CDR3 DNA: TGTGCCAGCAGCCTTGGACCGGGTGCCGTTTACGAGCAGTACTTC. Translating it yields CASSLGPGAVYEQYF. The variable domain in full, with the rest retrieved from reference TRBV11-2 and TRBJ2-7, is EAGVAQSPRYKIIEKRQSVAFWCNPISGHATLYWYQQILGQGPKLLIQFQNNGVVDDSQLPKDRFSAERLKGVDSTLKIQPAKLEDSAVYLCASSLGPGAVYEQYFGPGTRLTVT.

The chain employs TRBV19 and TRBJ1-5; D possibly corresponds to TRBD1 (5 bases). Germline assignment: CDR1 LNHDA and CDR2 SQIVND (reference sequence). CDR3 size: 15 residues. Deletions cut 5 bases from V and 4 bases from J, with 15 bases between. The CDR3 sequence: CASSSPGRGNQPQHF. The CDR3 DNA is TGTGCCAGTAGTTCGCCGGGACGCGGGAATCAGCCCCAGCATTTT.

V gene TRBV6-5 combines with J gene TRBJ2-7, with unresolved D. CDR1 MNHEY and CDR2 SVGAGI come from the germline V gene. The CDR3 is 15 amino acids. V dropped 0 bases and J dropped 1 base, with 10 bases sitting between them. CDR3 sequence (DNA): TGTGCCAGCAGTTACTCTCGGAGAGGTTCCTACGAGCAGTACTTC. This sequence encodes CASSYSRRGSYEQYF.

V and J are TRBV5-1 and TRBJ2-1; perhaps D is TRBD1 or TRBD2 (5 bases each). The CDR3 sequence is 16 residues long. V was pared by 4 bases and J by 5 bases, with 19 bases between. The V gene's germline CDR1 is SGHRS and CDR2 YFSETQ. The CDR3 region has the DNA TGCGCCAGCAGCGGTACGGGACCAGCAGGTGACAATGAGCAGTTCTTC. It translates to CASSGTGPAGDNEQFF.

The sample holds one count of this clone. V usage is TRBV7-9 and J usage is TRBJ2-2; TRBD1 matches at 11 bases. The CDR3 runs 15 residues. From germline, CDR1 is SEHNR and CDR2 FQNEAQ (reference sequence). V was clipped by 0 bases and J by 12 bases; unmatched bases: 6. CDR3 sequence (DNA): TGTGCCAGCAGCTTAGCGGACCGGGACAGGGGGAAGCTGTTTTTT. This codes for CASSLADRDRGKLFF.

Concerning this clone itself: The identical CDR3 is also encoded by other nucleotide sequences in the sample. The chain employs TRBV27 and TRBJ2-1; no definite D call. CDR1 is MNHEY, CDR2 SMNVEV, per germline (reference sequence). The CDR3 totals 13 residues. Deletions cut 2 bases from V and 1 base from J, with 3 bases between. CDR3 nucleotides: TGTGCCAGCAGTTTAGAATCCTACAATGAGCAGTTCTTC. Its protein is CASSLESYNEQFF.

The V and J genes are TRBV9 and TRBJ1-2, with D hard to call. Germline V lookup: CDR1 SGDLS, CDR2 YYNGEE. V was clipped by 0 bases and J by 5 bases, with 8 bases between them. This CDR3 contains 13 residues. CDR3 bases: TGTGCCAGCAGCGTAGGGCAGTATTATGGCTACACCTTC. It codes for CASSVGQYYGYTF.

The chain joins TRBV5-1 to TRBJ2-3; 10 nucleotides agree with TRBD2. The germline V gene has CDR1 SGHRS and CDR2 YFSETQ. Trimming at V came to 1 base and at J to 4 bases, leaving 21 bases not matched to a gene. CDR3 length: 21 residues. The CDR3 DNA is TGCGCCAGCAGCTTGCGTGGGTCGGGGGCCCTAGCGGGAGTTGCGTCAGATACGCAGTATTTT. It codes for CASSLRGSGALAGVASDTQYF. The variable domain in full, completed from reference TRBV5-1 and TRBJ2-3, reads KAGVTQTPRYLIKTRGQQVTLSCSPISGHRSVSWYQQTPGQGLQFLFEYFSETQRNKGNFPGRFSGRQFSNSRSEMNVSTLELGDSALYLCASSLRGSGALAGVASDTQYFGPGTRLTVL.

The rearrangement joins TRBV29-1 to TRBJ2-1; D gene uncertain. The ends were cut back, 7 bases at V and 4 bases at J, with 11 bases in the middle. Germline CDR1 is SQVTM and CDR2 is ANQGSEA. The CDR3 loop spans 12 amino acids. The chain's CDR3 is CSAGGSYNEQFF. CDR3 DNA sequence: TGCAGCGCCGGTGGCAGTTACAATGAGCAGTTCTTC.

This rearrangement joins TRBV18 to TRBJ2-7; D is ambiguous. Germline loops: CDR1 KGHSH, CDR2 LQKENI. This CDR3 has 13 amino acids. V lost 0 bases and J lost 4, with 7 bases in between. CDR3 in DNA: TGTGCCAGCTCACCACCGATTCCTTACGAGCAGTACTTC. Residues: CASSPPIPYEQYF.

The chain has TRBV7-2 and TRBJ1-1, with 10 positions matching TRBD1. Unmatched junction bases numbered 4, after V lost 5 bases and J lost 1 base. The CDR3 length is 15 residues. Germline CDR1 reads SGHTA; CDR2 reads FQGNSA. CDR3 residues: CASSPRTGGNTEAFF. The CDR3, as DNA: TGTGCCAGCAGCCCGAGGACAGGGGGGAACACTGAAGCTTTCTTT. The complete variable domain, with remaining parts taken from reference TRBV7-2 and TRBJ1-1, reads GAGVSQSPSNKVTEKGKDVELRCDPISGHTALYWYRQSLGQGLEFLIYFQGNSAPDKSGLPSDRFSAERTGGSVSTLTIQRTQQEDSAVYLCASSPRTGGNTEAFFGQGTRLTVV.

The J gene is TRBJ1-1, the V gene TRBV29-1, with D hard to call. V was pared by 1 base and J by 7 bases, with 7 bases between. This CDR3 comprises 11 residues. Germline loops: CDR1 SQVTM, CDR2 ANQGSEA. The DNA for the CDR3 is TGCAGCGTTGAAGGAATCAATGAAGCTTTCTTT. Translating it yields CSVEGINEAFF.

The chain carries TRBV6-5 and TRBJ1-5; D is possibly TRBD1 (5 bases). V was pared by 10 bases and J by 5 bases, with 15 bases between. This CDR3 is 13 amino acids long. Germline V gives CDR1 MNHEY, CDR2 SVGAGI. For the CDR3, the DNA is TGTGCCACCTCTTGGAGGGGCGATCAGCCCCAGCATTTT. This translates into CATSWRGDQPQHF.